This passage covers 12 T cell receptor beta chains from one sample sequenced in a study of Graves' ophthalmopathy and Graves' hyperthyroidism. Amplification targeted the TCR beta CDR3 regions, with RNA transcripts as the source material. Investigators did first-round RT-PCR with HTBI primers, then second-round multiplex PCR. TCRdb passed the multiplex PCR reads through MiXCR, listing each CDR3 protein once. The sample shows 650,000 to 800,000 distinct CDR3 sequences, about 40% of them seen only once. Specimen: peripheral blood. These receptors all stem from an adult man with Graves' ophthalmopathy.

There are a few counts of this clonotype. The V gene is TRBV10-3, the J gene TRBJ2-7, with D perhaps matching TRBD1 (6 bases). V was pared by 10 bases and J by 2 bases, with 24 bases between. CDR1 is ENHRY, CDR2 SYGVKD, per germline. This CDR3 comprises 16 residues. CDR3 in amino acids: CASSHRTVDPTYEQYF. Here the CDR3 DNA reads TGTGCCAGCAGCCACCGGACAGTCGATCCAACCTACGAGCAGTACTTC.

This clonotype has a count of ten or more. This rearrangement joins TRBV12-3 or TRBV12-4 to TRBJ1-6; 7 nucleotides match TRBD1. This CDR3 is 14 amino acids long. The trim removed 5 bases at V and 6 bases at J, leaving 4 bases unmatched. Written as DNA, the CDR3 is TGTGCCAGCAGTCGACAGGGTAGTAATTCACCCCTCCACTTT. It specifies CASSRQGSNSPLHF.

This chain uses TRBV10-3 with TRBJ1-2, with a possible D match to TRBD1 (5 bases). This CDR3 contains 13 residues. Trimming cost V 10 bases and J 8 bases, with 20 bases left between them. The germline CDR1 and CDR2 sequences are ENHRY and SYGVKD. The CDR3 loop is CASSPGLRGGYTF. The CDR3 DNA sequence: TGTGCCAGCTCACCGGGGCTAAGGGGAGGCTACACCTTC.

This clonotype was found many times. The rearrangement uses TRBV7-9 and TRBJ1-4; 7 nucleotides align to TRBD1. The J segment lost 5 bases and the V segment lost 2 bases, leaving 5 bases of the junction unmatched. The CDR3 loop spans 15 amino acids. CDR1 SEHNR and CDR2 FQNEAQ come from the germline V gene (reference sequence). CDR3 loop: CASSLSGTVNEKLFF. Here the CDR3 DNA reads TGTGCCAGCAGCTTAAGTGGGACAGTAAATGAAAAACTGTTTTTT. Using reference TRBV7-9 and TRBJ1-4 for the parts outside the CDR3, the full variable domain is DTGVSQNPRHKITKRGQNVTFRCDPISEHNRLYWYRQTLGQGPEFLTYFQNEAQLEKSRLLSDRFSAERPKGSFSTLEIQRTEQGDSAMYLCASSLSGTVNEKLFFGSGTQLSVL.

This sequence joins TRBV15 and TRBJ1-5; weak D call: TRBD1 (6 bases). The CDR3 contains 16 residues. Germline CDR1 is LNHNV and CDR2 is YYDKDF (reference sequence). The V and J ends lost 3 bases and 6 bases respectively, with 18 bases between them. The CDR3 DNA follows: TGTGCCACCAGCAGGGGGGCCGGGGGTGATGGTCAGCCCCAGCATTTT. Its protein is CATSRGAGGDGQPQHF.

The rearrangement links TRBV15 to TRBJ1-1, with D tentatively TRBD1 (6 bases). Germline values: CDR1 LNHNV, CDR2 YYDKDF (reference sequence). The V end lost 3 bases, the J end lost 5 bases, and 10 bases lay between the germline ends. The CDR3 is 13 residues long. CDR3 nucleotide sequence: TGTGCCACCAGCAGTCCCAGGGGTACTGAAGCTTTCTTT. Translation gives CATSSPRGTEAFF. Full variable domain (missing parts from reference TRBV15 and TRBJ1-1): DAMVIQNPRYQVTQFGKPVTLSCSQTLNHNVMYWYQQKSSQAPKLLFHYYDKDFNNEADTPDNFQSRRPNTSFCFLDIRSPGLGDTAMYLCATSSPRGTEAFFGQGTRLTVV.

This chain joins TRBV19 and TRBJ2-5; 9 bases agree with TRBD1. The V and J ends lost 8 bases and 0 bases, in that order; junction bases with no gene match: 4. Germline loops: CDR1 LNHDA, CDR2 SQIVND (reference sequence). The length of the CDR3 is 14 residues. The CDR3 reads CASGRTGDQETQYF. The CDR3 DNA is TGTGCCAGTGGTCGGACAGGGGACCAAGAGACCCAGTACTTC.

This clonotype was seen repeatedly, ten times or more. V is TRBV10-3 and J is TRBJ1-1; 7 bases line up with TRBD1. Germline lookup yields CDR1 ENHRY and CDR2 SYGVKD. With V trimmed by 0 bases and J by 0 bases, 7 bases remained unmatched. This CDR3 spans 17 amino acids. CDR3 in DNA: TGTGCCATCAGTGAGTCTGGGGCAGGGGGTATGAACACTGAAGCTTTCTTT. It specifies CAISESGAGGMNTEAFF.

This clonotype was recorded at least ten times. The chain combines TRBV5-1 with TRBJ2-7, with D tentatively TRBD1 (6 bases). V shed 3 bases and J shed 2 bases, with 15 bases lying between them. CDR3 length: 15 residues. The germline gives CDR1 SGHRS, CDR2 YFSETQ. The chain's CDR3 is CASSWGSGDTYEQYF. CDR3 bases: TGCGCCAGCAGCTGGGGCTCAGGGGACACCTACGAGCAGTACTTC.

The genes are TRBV19 and TRBJ1-2, with D maybe TRBD1 (6 bases). The CDR3 is 14 amino acids. The V and J ends lost 7 bases and 8 bases respectively, with 20 bases between them. The germline V gene encodes CDR1 LNHDA and CDR2 SQIVND (reference sequence). The CDR3: CASTLDSKVFGYTF. In nucleotides, the CDR3 is TGTGCCAGTACCCTGGACAGTAAAGTCTTCGGCTACACCTTC.

This clonotype was picked up many times. CDR3 nucleotides: TGCAGTTTGAGTAAAGGAGACAGCGGTGAAGCTTTCTTT. It encodes CSLSKGDSGEAFF. The rearrangement uses TRBV29-1 and TRBJ1-1, with D perhaps TRBD1 (5 bases). Germline loops: CDR1 SQVTM, CDR2 ANQGSEA. The CDR3 extends over 13 amino acids.

This clonotype was seen more than once but under ten times. The gene calls are TRBV5-1 and TRBJ1-1; the D is unclear. CDR3 length: 15 residues. With 0 bases removed from V and 2 bases from J, the gap between germline ends came to 11 bases. Germline CDR1 reads SGHRS; CDR2 reads YFSETQ. The CDR3 loop reads CASSLEWLINTEAFF. The CDR3, as DNA: TGCGCCAGCAGCTTGGAGTGGCTGATCAACACTGAAGCTTTCTTT. Complete variable domain (other parts from reference TRBV5-1 and TRBJ1-1): KAGVTQTPRYLIKTRGQQVTLSCSPISGHRSVSWYQQTPGQGLQFLFEYFSETQRNKGNFPGRFSGRQFSNSRSEMNVSTLELGDSALYLCASSLEWLINTEAFFGQGTRLTVV.